Sequencing of this TCR beta chain was carried out in a study of PD-1 blockade in classical Hodgkin lymphoma. Findings of the study overall: Complete responders' baseline diversity resembled that of newly diagnosed patients.

A remark on this clone: Its antigen is still unknown.

Generated by immunoSEQ multiplex PCR, the TCRdb table keeps only in-frame clones and is missing some. The sample lists tens of thousands of clones, 78% occurring once. Brentuximab vedotin exposure varied, and every patient relapsed after autologous stem cell transplantation. Trimming left V 5 bases short and J 4 bases short, with 20 bases between. Germline V gives CDR1 SGHAT, CDR2 FQNNGV. This CDR3 comprises 16 residues. The sample here was peripheral blood mononuclear cells (PBMCs), taken at baseline. The clonotype was recovered from a human donor with classical Hodgkin lymphoma. The chain is built from TRBV11-2 and TRBJ1-2, with TRBD1 as a possible D gene (5 bases). This CDR3 is CASSPDGQGPLYGYTF. The CDR3 DNA sequence: TGTGCCAGCAGCCCAGACGGACAAGGGCCCCTCTATGGCTACACCTTC.